These 7 T cell receptor beta chains were sequenced from one sample in a study of response to subunit inactivated influenza vaccine. Each CDR3 protein gets one entry after TCRdb re-called the RT-PCR reads with MiXCR. The sample has about 520,000 distinct CDR3 sequences, under 8.5% seen once. The specimen comprised PBMCs from blood, sampled less than 30 months after vaccination. These receptors all stem from a man aged 50 to 69 who received an inactivated influenza vaccine.

This clonotype was observed a handful of times. This CDR3 reads CASSKQGVATEAFF. The CDR3 region has the DNA TGTGCCAGCAGCAAACAGGGGGTTGCCACTGAAGCTTTCTTT. The chain has TRBV7-2 and TRBJ1-1, with 8 bases that match TRBD1. The V segment lost 5 bases and the J segment 4 bases; nucleotides outside the gene matches: 6. The CDR3 runs 14 residues. Germline V gene data show CDR1 as SGHTA and CDR2 as FQGNSA. Drawing the rest from reference TRBV7-2 and TRBJ1-1, the complete variable domain is GAGVSQSPSNKVTEKGKDVELRCDPISGHTALYWYRQSLGQGLEFLIYFQGNSAPDKSGLPSDRFSAERTGGSVSTLTIQRTQQEDSAVYLCASSKQGVATEAFFGQGTRLTVV.

This sequence joins TRBV21-1 and TRBJ2-3; TRBD2 is taken as the D call from the table, unchecked against the DNA. TRBV21-1 is deemed a pseudogene. The CDR3 covers 17 residues. CDR3 loop: CASRADRERDSTDTQYF. The CDR3 nucleotides read TGTGCCAGCCGCGCAGATCGAGAGCGGGATAGCACAGATACGCAGTATTTT.

The rearrangement links TRBV7-2 to TRBJ1-2, with D perhaps TRBD1 (6 bases). The CDR3 spans 14 residues. Per the germline V gene, CDR1 is SGHTA and CDR2 is FQGNSA. With 4 bases removed from V and 4 bases from J, the gap between germline ends came to 13 bases. The CDR3 reads CASSSEQGSYGYTF. The CDR3 nucleotides read TGTGCCAGCAGCTCCGAACAGGGCTCCTATGGCTACACCTTC.

The chain recombines TRBV4-3 with TRBJ2-1; D may be TRBD1 or TRBD2 (5 bases each). There are 15 residues in the CDR3. Germline values: CDR1 LGHNA, CDR2 YSLEER. With 0 bases removed from V and 5 bases from J, the gap between germline ends came to 11 bases. DNA for the CDR3: TGCGCCAGCAGCCAAGATTTGGGACCAAACAATGAGCAGTTCTTC. Protein sequence: CASSQDLGPNNEQFF.

This clonotype was counted only a few times. The chain couples TRBV20-1 to TRBJ2-7; D remains unclear. CDR1 and CDR2 (germline): DFQATT, SNEGSKA (reference sequence). The V gene lost 1 base and the J gene lost 6 bases, with 13 bases spanning the gap. The CDR3 has 13 amino acids. CDR3: CSARGIDVIEQYF. DNA of the CDR3: TGCAGTGCTAGAGGAATTGACGTCATCGAGCAGTACTTC.

This clonotype was seen at least ten times. The CDR3 region is CSANLQTSGKYFF. Here the CDR3 DNA reads TGCAGTGCTAACCTCCAGACTAGCGGGAAATATTTCTTC. The chain couples TRBV20-1 to TRBJ2-1; 11 bases line up with TRBD2. V gave up 4 bases and J gave up 16 bases; unmatched junction bases: 12. Germline-derived CDR1 and CDR2 are DFQATT and SNEGSKA (reference sequence). The CDR3 length is 13 residues.

V gene TRBV2 combines with J gene TRBJ1-2, with unresolved D. Trimming removed 1 base at V and 4 bases at J, with 7 bases between. Looked up from germline, CDR1 is SNHLY and CDR2 is FYNNEI. CDR3 length: 13 amino acids. CDR3 sequence reads: CASSEGRGYGYTF. In nucleotides, the CDR3 is TGTGCCAGCAGTGAAGGACGGGGCTATGGCTACACCTTC.